The 32 T cell receptor beta chains presented below share a single source sample, sequenced in a study of beta chain features in type 1 diabetes. The sequenced template was cDNA made from the entire isolated RNA. This table comes from immunoSEQ multiplex PCR, and its TCRdb copy is limited to in-frame clones, with some not included. The table records under 950,000 clones, roughly a sixth of them present only once. The specimen was naive CD4+ T cells from blood. The receptors shown here come from a woman aged 18-29 years in good health.

This clone was detected only a few times. J is TRBJ1-4 and V is TRBV25-1; D unclear. Germline CDR1 is MGHDK and CDR2 is SYGVNS. CDR3 size: 12 residues. V was trimmed by 7 bases and J by 8 bases, leaving 11 bases between them. The CDR3 loop reads CASKGRTEKLFF. CDR3 coding DNA: TGTGCCAGCAAAGGGCGGACGGAAAAACTGTTTTTT.

The sample holds a few counts of this clone. This rearrangement joins TRBV7-2 to TRBJ2-7; no clear D. Trimming cost V 2 bases and J 6 bases, with 11 bases left between them. Per the germline V gene, CDR1 is SGHTA and CDR2 is FQGNSA. The CDR3 extends over 13 amino acids. The DNA of the CDR3 is TGTGCCAGCAGCTTAATTTTGTCGGGCGAGCAGTACTTC. Encoded protein: CASSLILSGEQYF.

The chain links TRBV7-2 to TRBJ2-7; 8 bases match TRBD2. Germline CDR1 and CDR2: SGHTA and FQGNSA. V lost 5 bases and J lost 4; bases outside the gene matches: 10. CDR3 length: 15 amino acids. The CDR3 nucleotides are TGTGCCAGCAGCACGACTAGCGTGATGGCATACGAGCAGTACTTC. It codes for CASSTTSVMAYEQYF.

This chain joins TRBV27 and TRBJ2-7; D possibly corresponds to TRBD2 (7 bases). Per the germline V gene, CDR1 is MNHEY and CDR2 is SMNVEV (reference sequence). The CDR3 consists of 14 residues. V lost 5 bases and J lost 12, with 23 bases in between. The CDR3 is CASSPSGVGGGGYF. The CDR3 DNA sequence: TGTGCCAGCAGTCCCTCCGGTGTTGGGGGCGGGGGGTACTTC.

This clone came up a few times. The chain is built from TRBV5-1 and TRBJ2-5; unclear D gene. The CDR3 is 15 amino acids. Germline values: CDR1 SGHRS, CDR2 YFSETQ. The V and J ends lost 1 base and 1 base respectively, with 11 bases between them. The CDR3 spells CASSLNHGLQETQYF. Written as DNA, the CDR3 is TGCGCCAGCAGCTTGAACCACGGCCTCCAAGAGACCCAGTACTTC.

There are a few counts of this clone. V usage is TRBV6-6 and J usage is TRBJ1-2; 7 bases match TRBD1. The trim removed 2 bases at V and 5 bases at J, leaving 11 bases unmatched. This CDR3 region has 16 residues. Germline V gene lookup returns CDR1 MNHNY and CDR2 SVGAGI (reference sequence). CDR3 nucleotide sequence: TGTGCCAGCAGTTACCCCGGGGACAGAAAACGTTATGGCTACACCTTC. Translated, it gives CASSYPGDRKRYGYTF.

This clone was seen a handful of times. The chain employs TRBV11-2 and TRBJ1-2; D remains unclear. Germline loops: CDR1 SGHAT, CDR2 FQNNGV. CDR3 length: 13 amino acids. Trimming shortened V by 5 bases and J by 3 bases, and 10 bases separated the two germline ends. The CDR3 region is CASSTIQHYGYTF. Here the CDR3 DNA reads TGTGCCAGCAGCACAATACAGCACTATGGCTACACCTTC.

This clone has more than one count but fewer than ten. This chain uses TRBV28 with TRBJ1-1; tentatively, D is TRBD1 (6 bases). This CDR3 spans 16 amino acids. The germline V gene encodes CDR1 MDHEN and CDR2 SYDVKM. V lost 1 base to trimming and J lost 4 bases, with 16 bases between them. The CDR3, as DNA: TGTGCCAGCAGTTTATTACGTCTAGAGGGGGTCACTGAAGCTTTCTTT. Encoded protein: CASSLLRLEGVTEAFF.

The chain links TRBV28 to TRBJ2-6, with D unclear. V was trimmed by 6 bases and J by 0 bases, leaving 3 bases between them. Germline CDR1 reads MDHEN; CDR2 reads SYDVKM. This CDR3 contains 13 residues. This CDR3 is CASRNSGANVLTF. DNA of the CDR3: TGTGCCAGCAGAAACTCTGGGGCCAACGTCCTGACTTTC.

CDR3: CASSRRRDRGTDTQYF. The CDR3 nucleotides read TGTGCCAGCAGCCGACGCCGGGACAGAGGCACAGATACGCAGTATTTT. The V call is TRBV7-8, the J call TRBJ2-3, with 7 positions matching TRBD1. CDR3 length equals 16 residues. V lost 5 bases and J lost 1; bases outside the gene matches: 9. CDR1 and CDR2 from the germline V gene are SGHVS and FQNEAQ. Looking up the rest from reference TRBV7-8 and TRBJ2-3 gives the full variable domain: GAGVSQSPRYKVAKRGQDVALRCDPISGHVSLFWYQQALGQGPEFLTYFQNEAQLDKSGLPSDRFFAERPEGSVSTLKIQRTQQEDSAVYLCASSRRRDRGTDTQYFGPGTRLTVL.

The chain joins TRBV5-1 to TRBJ2-7; D is possibly TRBD2 (5 bases). Trimming pared 1 base from V and 2 bases from J, leaving 13 bases between. The CDR3 loop spans 15 amino acids. The germline CDR1 and CDR2 sequences are SGHRS and YFSETQ. The CDR3 is CASSLSSGQAYEQYF. The DNA of the CDR3 is TGCGCCAGCAGCTTGTCGAGCGGTCAGGCCTACGAGCAGTACTTC. Together with reference TRBV5-1 and TRBJ2-7, the CDR3 gives the full variable domain: KAGVTQTPRYLIKTRGQQVTLSCSPISGHRSVSWYQQTPGQGLQFLFEYFSETQRNKGNFPGRFSGRQFSNSRSEMNVSTLELGDSALYLCASSLSSGQAYEQYFGPGTRLTVT.

This rearrangement joins TRBV6-1 to TRBJ2-5, with 7 bases that match TRBD2. This CDR3 has 14 residues. V lost 11 bases to trimming and J lost 2 bases; unmatched junction nucleotides: 11. Germline CDR1 reads MNHNS; CDR2 reads SASEGT. The CDR3 DNA sequence: TGTGCCGGTTCACGCTCTAGCGGACAAGAGACCCAGTACTTC. Translating gives CAGSRSSGQETQYF.

This clone was seen only a few times. The V and J genes are TRBV19 and TRBJ2-5; the D gene is possibly TRBD2 (7 bases). Germline CDR1 LNHDA, CDR2 SQIVND (reference sequence). V shed 5 bases and J shed 5 bases, with 15 bases lying between them. This CDR3 comprises 14 residues. CDR3 amino acids: CASSLRGGWETQYF. CDR3 bases: TGTGCCAGTAGTCTAAGGGGGGGATGGGAGACCCAGTACTTC.

The chain has TRBV28 and TRBJ2-7, with 12 bases matching TRBD2. With 7 bases clipped from V and 4 bases from J, the junction kept 14 bases outside the gene matches. Germline CDR1 is MDHEN and CDR2 is SYDVKM. This CDR3 is built from 17 residues. The DNA for the CDR3 is TGTGCCAGCACCACCCGGACTAGCGGGGTGATCGGGTACGAGCAGTACTTC. Its protein product is CASTTRTSGVIGYEQYF.

V is TRBV11-1 and J is TRBJ2-7, with D hard to call. V was trimmed by 8 bases and J by 3 bases, leaving 14 bases between them. There are 13 residues in the CDR3. From germline, CDR1 is SGHAT and CDR2 FQDESV (reference sequence). The CDR3 is CASPVTTNYEQYF. The CDR3 DNA follows: TGTGCCAGCCCAGTTACGACAAACTACGAGCAGTACTTC.

This clone was seen a handful of times. This chain uses TRBV9 with TRBJ2-7, with TRBD2 identical over 7 bases. The CDR3 covers 16 residues. Germline lookup yields CDR1 SGDLS and CDR2 YYNGEE. CDR3 DNA: TGTGCTCAGCAGATCGGGGAGGGCAGGGTAAACGGCGAGCAGTACTTC. Translation gives CAQQIGEGRVNGEQYF. Full variable domain (remainder filled in from reference TRBV9 and TRBJ2-7): DSGVTQTPKHLITATGQRVTLRCSPRSGDLSVYWYQQSLDQGLQFLIQYYNGEERAKGNILERFSAQQFPDLHSELNLSSLELGDSALYFCAQQIGEGRVNGEQYFGPGTRLTVT.

The J gene is TRBJ2-7, the V gene TRBV15; perhaps TRBD1 as D (5 bases). The length of the CDR3 is 15 residues. Trimming removed 0 bases from V and 2 bases from J, with 11 bases in between. Germline V CDR1 and CDR2: LNHNV, YYDKDF (reference sequence). The CDR3 loop reads CATSRDVQGAYEQYF. The CDR3, as DNA: TGTGCCACCAGCAGAGATGTCCAGGGTGCCTACGAGCAGTACTTC.

Only a few counts were recorded for this clone. The rearrangement joins TRBV7-3 to TRBJ2-3; D is tentatively TRBD1 or TRBD2 (5 bases each). V shed 5 bases and J shed 4 bases, with 13 bases lying between them. From germline, CDR1 is SGHTA and CDR2 FQGTGA. The CDR3 sequence is 14 residues long. CDR3: CASSGSGAADTQYF. As DNA, the CDR3 is TGTGCCAGCAGCGGGAGTGGGGCCGCAGATACGCAGTATTTT. Filled out from reference TRBV7-3 and TRBJ2-3, the complete variable domain reads GAGVSQTPSNKVTEKGKYVELRCDPISGHTALYWYRQSLGQGPEFLIYFQGTGAADDSGLPNDRFFAVRPEGSVSTLKIQRTERGDSAVYLCASSGSGAADTQYFGPGTRLTVL.

This clone was counted a few times. J is TRBJ1-1 and V is TRBV14; D uncertain. V lost 6 bases and J 0 bases, leaving 8 bases between the germline ends. CDR3 size: 13 residues. CDR1 and CDR2 (germline): SGHDN, FVKESK. The CDR3 DNA follows: TGTGCCAGCAGTGTCCAGGTGAACACTGAAGCTTTCTTT. Translating it yields CASSVQVNTEAFF.

About this clone: This sample also contains other DNA sequences that code for the same CDR3. The rearrangement joins TRBV5-1 to TRBJ2-1; TRBD2 is a possible D gene (6 bases). This CDR3 spans 13 amino acids. Trimming stripped 0 bases from V and 6 bases from J, with 7 bases between. CDR1 is SGHRS, CDR2 YFSETQ, per germline. The CDR3 reads CASSLGLVNEQFF. Written as DNA, the CDR3 is TGCGCCAGCAGCTTGGGACTAGTCAATGAGCAGTTCTTC.

The chain employs TRBV28 and TRBJ2-3; D possibly matches TRBD1 or TRBD2 (5 bases each). The CDR3 length is 17 residues. From germline, CDR1 is MDHEN and CDR2 SYDVKM. Trimming took 6 bases from V and 2 from J, leaving 21 bases between them. CDR3 DNA sequence: TGTGCCAGCAGCCAAGGGACCACACCCACGGTCACAGATACGCAGTATTTT. Translated, it gives CASSQGTTPTVTDTQYF.

This clone was detected only a few times. The chain links TRBV13 to TRBJ2-5; a possible D gene is TRBD1 (5 bases). In germline, CDR1 is PRHDT, CDR2 FYEKMQ (reference sequence). This CDR3 contains 15 residues. V shed 8 bases and J shed 3 bases, with 19 bases lying between them. The CDR3 is CASAIADSLEETQYF. Here the CDR3 DNA reads TGTGCCAGCGCCATTGCCGACAGTCTGGAAGAGACCCAGTACTTC.

The chain is built from TRBV7-2 and TRBJ2-7; D might be TRBD1 (6 bases). V shed 3 bases and J shed 0 bases, with 9 bases lying between them. This CDR3 region has 14 residues. The V gene's germline CDR1 is SGHTA and CDR2 FQGNSA. CDR3 bases: TGTGCCAGCAGCTTGCCGGGACACTCCTACGAGCAGTACTTC. Translated: CASSLPGHSYEQYF.

V gene TRBV19 combines with J gene TRBJ2-1; 10 nucleotides match TRBD2. The CDR3 has 15 residues. The ends lost 9 bases at V and 8 bases at J; junction bases unmatched: 13. Germline CDR1 and CDR2: LNHDA and SQIVND (reference sequence). CDR3 nucleotide sequence: TGTGCCAGCCAAACCCCTAGCGGGGGTAGGCATGAGCAGTTCTTC. Its translation is CASQTPSGGRHEQFF.

V and J are TRBV7-9 and TRBJ1-4; no firm D call. CDR3 size: 14 residues. Germline lookup yields CDR1 SEHNR and CDR2 FQNEAQ (reference sequence). V lost 0 bases and J 8 bases, leaving 10 bases between the germline ends. The CDR3 coding sequence is TGTGCCAGCAGCTTAGCGCGGCAGGACGAAAAACTGTTTTTT. Protein sequence: CASSLARQDEKLFF.

This clone occurred a few times. The chain employs TRBV28 and TRBJ2-7; no definite D call. Trimming shortened V by 8 bases and J by 1 base, and 3 bases separated the two germline ends. The CDR3 consists of 10 residues. CDR1 and CDR2 (germline): MDHEN, SYDVKM. CDR3 sequence (DNA): TGTGCCAGCGCGTCCTACGAGCAGTACTTC. It encodes CASASYEQYF. Filled out from reference TRBV28 and TRBJ2-7, the complete variable domain reads DVKVTQSSRYLVKRTGEKVFLECVQDMDHENMFWYRQDPGLGLRLIYFSYDVKMKEKGDIPEGYSVSREKKERFSLILESASTNQTSMYLCASASYEQYFGPGTRLTVT.

V usage is TRBV28 and J usage is TRBJ2-7; 7 nucleotides align to TRBD2. V trimming: 4 bases; J trimming: 2 bases; junction bases outside the gene matches: 8. The CDR3 runs 15 residues. Per the germline V gene, CDR1 is MDHEN and CDR2 is SYDVKM. CDR3 protein: CASSSGGSGAYEQYF. DNA of the CDR3: TGTGCCAGCAGTTCCGGGGGGAGCGGGGCCTACGAGCAGTACTTC.

V and J are TRBV9 and TRBJ2-6; no definite D call. This CDR3 has 14 amino acids. The germline V and J ends were trimmed by 3 bases and 0 bases, with 4 bases remaining between them. CDR1 and CDR2 from the germline V gene are SGDLS and YYNGEE. The CDR3 loop is CASSGVSGANVLTF. CDR3 bases: TGTGCCAGCAGCGGGGTCTCTGGGGCCAACGTCCTGACTTTC.

Written as DNA, the CDR3 is TGTGCCAGCAGCCAAGACACAGCGGGCCCCGGGGAGACCCAGTACTTC. It yields the protein CASSQDTAGPGETQYF. The chain recombines TRBV4-2 with TRBJ2-5; TRBD2 is a possible D gene (6 bases). V shed 0 bases and J shed 5 bases, with 16 bases lying between them. Per the germline V gene, CDR1 is LGHNA and CDR2 is YNFKEQ. This CDR3 comprises 16 residues.

In its sample, this clone was seen a few times. Here the CDR3 reads CASSFGRQGETQYF. CDR3 nucleotide sequence: TGTGCCAGCAGCTTTGGCCGACAGGGGGAGACCCAGTACTTC. The gene calls are TRBV7-9 and TRBJ2-5, with 8 bases matching TRBD1. V shed 3 bases, J shed 5 bases, and the junction held 5 bases outside the gene matches. Looked up from germline, CDR1 is SEHNR and CDR2 is FQNEAQ (reference sequence). CDR3 size: 14 residues.

The chain has TRBV7-9 and TRBJ2-6; 7 bases line up with TRBD1. Trimming took 4 bases from V and 1 from J; bases not matched to a gene: 1. CDR1 and CDR2 from the germline V gene are SEHNR and FQNEAQ (reference sequence). This CDR3 region has 15 residues. In DNA, the CDR3 is TGTGCCAGCAGCTGGGACAGATCTGGGGCCAACGTCCTGACTTTC. Its translation is CASSWDRSGANVLTF.

This clone was found many times. The gene calls are TRBV5-4 and TRBJ1-4, with unresolved D. Germline V gives CDR1 SGHNT, CDR2 YYREEE (reference sequence). V lost 1 base and J 8 bases, leaving 9 bases between the germline ends. This CDR3 has 13 residues. The CDR3 DNA sequence: TGTGCCAGCAGCTTGTGGACTGGGGAAAAACTGTTTTTT. Amino acid sequence: CASSLWTGEKLFF.